Following are 18 T cell receptor beta chains from one sample sequenced in a study of T cell changes during pregnancy in multiple sclerosis. Repertoires were generated with immunoSEQ multiplex PCR, while TCRdb's copy carries only in-frame clones and drops some. Of about 28,000 clones listed, about 92% are singletons. The starting material was CD4+ T cells from peripheral blood mononuclear cells, obtained after pregnancy. These receptors were obtained from a female donor with multiple sclerosis, enrolled in a pregnancy study.

The rearrangement links TRBV7-7 to TRBJ2-3, with TRBD2 matching 10 bases. The CDR3 has 15 residues. Trimming removed 3 bases from V and 1 base from J; junction bases left unmatched: 1. Germline V gene lookup returns CDR1 SSHAT and CDR2 FNYEAQ (reference sequence). The CDR3 bases are TGTGCCAGCAGCTTGCTAGCGGGGGGCACAGATACGCAGTATTTT. The encoded protein is CASSLLAGGTDTQYF.

The chain has TRBV5-1 and TRBJ1-1; 7 nucleotides agree with TRBD1. CDR1 and CDR2 from the germline V gene are SGHRS and YFSETQ. With 0 bases clipped from V and 4 bases from J, the junction kept 3 bases outside the gene matches. The CDR3 runs to 14 residues. CDR3 region: CASSLEAGGTEAFF. The CDR3 region has the DNA TGCGCCAGCAGCTTGGAGGCAGGGGGCACTGAAGCTTTCTTT.

The rearrangement uses TRBV4-3 and TRBJ2-7, with 10 bases matching TRBD2. V lost 3 bases to trimming and J lost 3 bases; unmatched junction nucleotides: 17. The CDR3 is 19 residues long. The germline CDR1 and CDR2 sequences are LGHNA and YSLEER. The CDR3 nucleotides are TGCGCCAGCAGCCAGAAGATTAGCGGGGGGACAACCCTTCACTACGAGCAGTACTTC. It codes for CASSQKISGGTTLHYEQYF.

The V and J genes are TRBV20-1 and TRBJ2-5; the D gene is possibly TRBD1 (5 bases). CDR3 length equals 11 residues. The V end was cut by 6 bases, the J end by 2 bases, with 7 bases between. Germline values: CDR1 DFQATT, CDR2 SNEGSKA (reference sequence). CDR3 sequence reads: CSADSQETQYF. In nucleotides, the CDR3 is TGCAGTGCCGACAGTCAAGAGACCCAGTACTTC.

The rearrangement joins TRBV7-9 to TRBJ2-1; unclear D gene. V was pared by 5 bases and J by 7 bases, with 9 bases between. This CDR3 region has 12 residues. Germline values: CDR1 SEHNR, CDR2 FQNEAQ (reference sequence). The CDR3 DNA reads TGTGCCAGCAGCCTTAGTACGAATGAGCAGTTCTTC. Translated, it gives CASSLSTNEQFF.

J is TRBJ2-6 and V is TRBV7-2; a possible D gene is TRBD2 (5 bases). Germline V gene sequence: CDR1 SGHTA, CDR2 FQGNSA. The CDR3 is 14 amino acids. V was pared by 7 bases and J by 0 bases, with 7 bases between. The CDR3 spells CASKRNSGANVLTF. CDR3 bases: TGTGCCAGCAAGCGGAACTCTGGGGCCAACGTCCTGACTTTC.

The J gene is TRBJ2-5, the V gene TRBV5-1, with TRBD2 matching over 12 bases. The length of the CDR3 is 14 residues. V lost 4 bases to trimming and J lost 5 bases; unmatched junction nucleotides: 3. Germline CDR1 SGHRS, CDR2 YFSETQ. The CDR3: CASSLAGGRETQYF. The CDR3 DNA sequence: TGCGCCAGCAGCCTAGCGGGAGGGCGGGAGACCCAGTACTTC.

V and J are TRBV5-6 and TRBJ1-6; no clear D gene. Germline values: CDR1 SGHDT, CDR2 YYEEEE. The V end was cut by 0 bases, the J end by 0 bases, with 7 bases between. This CDR3 comprises 16 residues. The CDR3 DNA sequence: TGTGCCAGCAGCTTGGAAGGGAGCTCCTATAATTCACCCCTCCACTTT. Protein product: CASSLEGSSYNSPLHF.

This chain links TRBV6-5 with TRBJ1-1, with D unresolved. In germline, CDR1 is MNHEY, CDR2 SVGAGI. Trimming left V 2 bases short and J 4 bases short, with 14 bases between. The CDR3 extends over 15 amino acids. CDR3: CASSYGWSLSTEAFF. The CDR3 nucleotides read TGTGCCAGCAGTTACGGGTGGAGTTTAAGCACTGAAGCTTTCTTT.

The chain has TRBV5-1 and TRBJ2-5; D possibly corresponds to TRBD2 (5 bases). This CDR3 region has 15 residues. Trimming removed 4 bases at V and 2 bases at J, with 15 bases between. Germline V gene lookup returns CDR1 SGHRS and CDR2 YFSETQ. The CDR3, as DNA: TGCGCCAGCAGCCTCTCGGGATCTGTTCAAGAGACCCAGTACTTC. It encodes CASSLSGSVQETQYF.

This chain connects TRBV5-1 to TRBJ1-6, with D uncertain. Germline loops: CDR1 SGHRS, CDR2 YFSETQ. This CDR3 is built from 13 residues. Trimming removed 4 bases at V and 7 bases at J, with 9 bases between. The CDR3 here is CASSAGTNSPLHF. The CDR3 nucleotides read TGCGCCAGCAGCGCAGGAACGAATTCACCCCTCCACTTT.

This chain links TRBV5-4 with TRBJ2-1; the match to TRBD1 covers 8 bases. V was clipped by 2 bases and J by 7 bases; unmatched bases: 11. The CDR3 consists of 16 residues. Per germline, CDR1 SGHNT and CDR2 YYREEE (reference sequence). CDR3 sequence (DNA): TGTGCCAGCAGCTTCGGATTAGACAGGGGCAGGAATGAGCAGTTCTTC. Its protein product is CASSFGLDRGRNEQFF. The full variable domain, completed using reference TRBV5-4 and TRBJ2-1, is ETGVTQSPTHLIKTRGQQVTLRCSSQSGHNTVSWYQQALGQGPQFIFQYYREEENGRGNFPPRFSGLQFPNYSSELNVNALELDDSALYLCASSFGLDRGRNEQFFGPGTRLTVL.

The chain combines TRBV25-1 with TRBJ2-1, with no clear D. V lost 4 bases, J lost 7 bases, and 8 bases lay in between. The germline gives CDR1 MGHDK, CDR2 SYGVNS. The CDR3 has 12 residues. CDR3 bases: TGTGCCAGCAGTGGGGCTTATAATGAGCAGTTCTTC. This translates into CASSGAYNEQFF.

V and J are TRBV19 and TRBJ2-4; 8 bases agree with TRBD2. The CDR3 spans 14 residues. Germline CDR1 reads LNHDA; CDR2 reads SQIVND (reference sequence). V dropped 6 bases and J dropped 9; count of bases not matched to a gene: 10. CDR3 protein: CASSPSGSGVIQYF. The CDR3 region has the DNA TGTGCCAGTAGCCCGAGCGGGAGCGGGGTCATTCAGTACTTC.

The rearrangement links TRBV30 to TRBJ2-5; D is unresolved. Germline V gene data show CDR1 as GTSNPN and CDR2 as SVGIG (reference sequence). Trimming pared 2 bases from V and 0 bases from J, leaving 7 bases between. The CDR3 is made up of 13 amino acids. For the CDR3, the DNA is TGTGCCTGGAGTAACAGCTACCAAGAGACCCAGTACTTC. Translated: CAWSNSYQETQYF.

The genes are TRBV19 and TRBJ2-5, with 11 bases fitting TRBD2. Germline lookup yields CDR1 LNHDA and CDR2 SQIVND (reference sequence). The CDR3 length is 15 residues. J gave up 4 bases and V 5 bases, and 6 bases lay outside the gene matches. The DNA for the CDR3 is TGTGCCAGTAGTCCGCTAGCGGGGGGCGGAGAGACCCAGTACTTC. Translating it yields CASSPLAGGGETQYF.

This chain uses TRBV18 with TRBJ1-1; 12 bases are a match to TRBD1. V trimming: 0 bases; J trimming: 4 bases; junction bases outside the gene matches: 6. Germline CDR1 is KGHSH and CDR2 is LQKENI. The CDR3 has 17 residues. Written as DNA, the CDR3 is TGTGCCAGCTCACCACCCGGGACAGGGGGCTTGGGCACTGAAGCTTTCTTT. Its translation is CASSPPGTGGLGTEAFF.

The chain links TRBV30 to TRBJ1-6; D perhaps matches TRBD1 (5 bases). Trimming removed 4 bases from V and 7 bases from J, with 11 bases in between. There are 13 residues in the CDR3. Germline V CDR1 and CDR2: GTSNPN, SVGIG (reference sequence). CDR3 nucleotides: TGTGCCTGGATGCCAGGGTGGAATTCACCCCTCCACTTT. This sequence encodes CAWMPGWNSPLHF.